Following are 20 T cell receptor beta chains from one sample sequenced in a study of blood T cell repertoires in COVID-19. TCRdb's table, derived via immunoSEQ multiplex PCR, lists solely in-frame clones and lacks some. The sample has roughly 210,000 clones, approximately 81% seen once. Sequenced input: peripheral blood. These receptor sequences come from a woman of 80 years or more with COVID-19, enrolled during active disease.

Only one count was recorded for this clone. CDR3 region: CANTGQVSVNEQFF. The CDR3 DNA is TGTGCCAACACGGGACAGGTCAGCGTTAATGAGCAGTTCTTC. The J gene is TRBJ2-1, the V gene TRBV5-8; 8 positions agree with TRBD1. The CDR3 has 14 residues. V lost 9 bases and J lost 7; bases outside the gene matches: 12. CDR1 SGHTS and CDR2 YDEGEE come from the germline V gene.

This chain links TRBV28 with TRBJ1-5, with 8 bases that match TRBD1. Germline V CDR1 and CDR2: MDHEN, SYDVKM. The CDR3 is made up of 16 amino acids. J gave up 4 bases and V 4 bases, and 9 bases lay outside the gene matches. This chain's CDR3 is CASSSLTGGGNQPQHF. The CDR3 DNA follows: TGTGCCAGCAGTTCACTTACAGGGGGGGGGAATCAGCCCCAGCATTTT.

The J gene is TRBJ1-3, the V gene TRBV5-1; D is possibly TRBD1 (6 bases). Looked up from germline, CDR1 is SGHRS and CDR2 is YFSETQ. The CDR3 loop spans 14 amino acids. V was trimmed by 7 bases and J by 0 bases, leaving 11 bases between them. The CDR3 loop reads CASRDTLSGNTIYF. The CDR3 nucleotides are TGCGCCAGCCGGGACACACTCTCTGGAAACACCATATATTTT.

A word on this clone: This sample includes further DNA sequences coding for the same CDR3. The CDR3 DNA is TGTGCCAGTAAGAGTCAGGGGGCAACTAATGAAAAACTGTTTTTT. Its protein product is CASKSQGATNEKLFF. The chain links TRBV19 to TRBJ1-4, with 7 bases matching TRBD1. From germline, CDR1 is LNHDA and CDR2 SQIVND (reference sequence). This CDR3 is built from 15 residues. With 7 bases clipped from V and 0 bases from J, the junction kept 5 bases outside the gene matches.

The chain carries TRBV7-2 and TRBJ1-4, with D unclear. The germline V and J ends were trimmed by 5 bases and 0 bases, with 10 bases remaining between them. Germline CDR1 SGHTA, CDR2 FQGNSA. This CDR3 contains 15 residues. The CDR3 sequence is CASSPQQSTNEKLFF. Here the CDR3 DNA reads TGTGCCAGCAGCCCCCAACAGTCAACTAATGAAAAACTGTTTTTT.

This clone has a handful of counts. The CDR3 bases are TGTGCCAGCAGCCAAGCGGCGGGGGCAGGGGAAAAACTGTTTTTT. Its translation: CASSQAAGAGEKLFF. The chain recombines TRBV14 with TRBJ1-4, with D possibly being TRBD1 (6 bases). Between the trimmed V and J ends, which lost 1 base and 8 bases, there was a span of 14 bases. Germline V CDR1 and CDR2: SGHDN, FVKESK. The CDR3 contains 15 residues. Together with reference TRBV14 and TRBJ1-4, the CDR3 gives the full variable domain: EAGVTQFPSHSVIEKGQTVTLRCDPISGHDNLYWYRRVMGKEIKFLLHFVKESKQDESGMPNNRFLAERTGGTYSTLKVQPAELEDSGVYFCASSQAAGAGEKLFFGSGTQLSVL.

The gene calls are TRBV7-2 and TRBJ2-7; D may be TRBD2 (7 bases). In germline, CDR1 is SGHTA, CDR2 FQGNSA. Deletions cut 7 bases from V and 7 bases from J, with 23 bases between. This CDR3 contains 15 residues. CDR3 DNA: TGTGCCAGCAACACGGGCGGGGGCGTAGTGGGGGAGCAGTACTTC. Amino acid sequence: CASNTGGGVVGEQYF.

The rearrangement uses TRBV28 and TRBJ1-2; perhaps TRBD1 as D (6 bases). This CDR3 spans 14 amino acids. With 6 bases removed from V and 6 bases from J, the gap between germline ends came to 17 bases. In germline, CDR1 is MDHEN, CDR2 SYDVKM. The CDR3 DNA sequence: TGTGCCAGCAGCAACTTACTGGGGGCGAATGGCTACACCTTC. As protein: CASSNLLGANGYTF.

CDR3 region: CARSHINRGNYGYTF. Written as DNA, the CDR3 is TGTGCCAGAAGCCACATTAACAGGGGGAACTATGGCTACACCTTC. V usage is TRBV2 and J usage is TRBJ1-2; 8 nucleotides line up with TRBD1. The CDR3 runs to 15 residues. The germline V gene has CDR1 SNHLY and CDR2 FYNNEI. The J segment lost 2 bases and the V segment lost 9 bases, leaving 11 bases of the junction unmatched.

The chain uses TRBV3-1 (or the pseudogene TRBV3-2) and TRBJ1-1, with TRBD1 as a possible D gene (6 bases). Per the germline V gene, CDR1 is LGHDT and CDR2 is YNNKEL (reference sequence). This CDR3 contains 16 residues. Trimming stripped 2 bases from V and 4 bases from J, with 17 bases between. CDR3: CASSQSSSGEGTEAFF. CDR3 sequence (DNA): TGTGCCAGCAGCCAATCTTCTTCAGGGGAGGGCACTGAAGCTTTCTTT.

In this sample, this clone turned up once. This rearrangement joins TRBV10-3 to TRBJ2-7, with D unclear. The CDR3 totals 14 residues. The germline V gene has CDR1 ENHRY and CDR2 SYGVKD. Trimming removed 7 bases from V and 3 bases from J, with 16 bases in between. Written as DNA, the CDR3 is TGTGCCATCACCGGAACCGACAATGACTACGAGCAGTACTTC. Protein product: CAITGTDNDYEQYF.

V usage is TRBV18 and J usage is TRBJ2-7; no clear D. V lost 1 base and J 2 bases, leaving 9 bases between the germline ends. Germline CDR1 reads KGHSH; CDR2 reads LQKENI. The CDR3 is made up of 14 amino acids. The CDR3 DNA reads TGTGCCAGCTCACCACTACAGCCGACCTACGAGCAGTACTTC. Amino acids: CASSPLQPTYEQYF.

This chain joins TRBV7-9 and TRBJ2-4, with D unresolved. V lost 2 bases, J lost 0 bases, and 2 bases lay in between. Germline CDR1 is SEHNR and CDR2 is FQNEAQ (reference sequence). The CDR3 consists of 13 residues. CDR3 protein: CASSLQAKNIQYF. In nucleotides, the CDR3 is TGTGCCAGCAGCTTACAAGCCAAAAACATTCAGTACTTC.

CDR3 DNA: TGTGCCAGCAGTCGTATCGGGACAGGGGGGAACGAGCAGTACGTC. This encodes CASSRIGTGGNEQYV. The chain carries TRBV27 and TRBJ2-7; TRBD1 aligns across 11 bases. This CDR3 region has 15 residues. The ends lost 5 bases at V and 5 bases at J; junction bases unmatched: 8. The germline V gene encodes CDR1 MNHEY and CDR2 SMNVEV (reference sequence).

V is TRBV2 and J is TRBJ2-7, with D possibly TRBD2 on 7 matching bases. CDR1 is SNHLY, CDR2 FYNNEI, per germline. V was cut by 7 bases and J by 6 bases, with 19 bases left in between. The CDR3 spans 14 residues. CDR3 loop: CASMRGGGGGEQYV. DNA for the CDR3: TGTGCCAGCATGCGCGGAGGGGGGGGTGGCGAGCAGTACGTC.

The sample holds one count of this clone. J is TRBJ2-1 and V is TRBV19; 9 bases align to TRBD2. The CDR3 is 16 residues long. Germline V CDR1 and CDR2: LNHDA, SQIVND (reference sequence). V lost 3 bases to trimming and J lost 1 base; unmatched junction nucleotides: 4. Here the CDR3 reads CASSMISGGSYNEQFF. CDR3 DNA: TGTGCCAGTAGTATGATAAGCGGGGGGTCCTACAATGAGCAGTTCTTC.

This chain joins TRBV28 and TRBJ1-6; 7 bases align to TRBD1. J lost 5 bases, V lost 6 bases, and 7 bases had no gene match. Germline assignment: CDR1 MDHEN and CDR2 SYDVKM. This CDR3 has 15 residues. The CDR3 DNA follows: TGTGCCAGCAGGAGGGGGCGTTATAATAATTCACCCCTCCACTTT. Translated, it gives CASRRGRYNNSPLHF.

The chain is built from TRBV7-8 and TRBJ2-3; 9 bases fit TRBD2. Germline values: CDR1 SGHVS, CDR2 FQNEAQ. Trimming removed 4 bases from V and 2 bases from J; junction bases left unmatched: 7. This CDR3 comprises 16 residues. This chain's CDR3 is CASSYPSGVITDTQYF. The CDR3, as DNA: TGTGCCAGCAGCTACCCTAGCGGGGTGATCACAGATACGCAGTATTTT.

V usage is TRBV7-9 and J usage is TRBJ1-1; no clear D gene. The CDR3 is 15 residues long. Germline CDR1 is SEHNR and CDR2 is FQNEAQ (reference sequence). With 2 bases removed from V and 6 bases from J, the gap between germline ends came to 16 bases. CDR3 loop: CASSLSGQSISEAFF. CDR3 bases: TGTGCCAGCAGCTTATCGGGTCAGTCTATCTCTGAAGCTTTCTTT.

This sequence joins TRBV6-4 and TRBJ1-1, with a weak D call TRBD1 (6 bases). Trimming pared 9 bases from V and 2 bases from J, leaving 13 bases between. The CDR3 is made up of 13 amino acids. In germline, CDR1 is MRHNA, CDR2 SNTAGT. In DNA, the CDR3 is TGTGCCAGGATTCGCAGGGGTAACACTGAAGCTTTCTTT. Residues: CARIRRGNTEAFF.